Here is one T cell receptor beta chain with its context. Its antigen is not identified. These data originate in a study of cytomegalovirus exposure and HLA in healthy donors. There are 16 residues in the CDR3. Losses at the gene ends were 0 bases for V and 2 bases for J; bases not matched to a gene: 5. Germline-derived CDR1 and CDR2 are KGHSH and LQKENI. Study observations and caveats: Prediction of most subjects' HLA-A and HLA-B alleles by TCR beta sequences was reportedly accurate.

Primers included in the PCR were 60 Vbeta and 13 Jbeta primers. Authors' methods: Among the unique TCR beta chains that a later analysis counted, around 82 million in all, 10 million to 11 million were shared. Sequencing used immunoSEQ multiplex PCR; TCRdb keeps in-frame clones, though not all of them. That table is the source of V, J and clone size, and D and trimming were worked out from the DNA. The sample contains some 110,000 clones, more than 9.5% of which appear only once. Material for sequencing was PBMCs. The V and J genes are TRBV18 and TRBJ2-3, with TRBD2 identical over 7 bases. The receptor comes from a man aged 35-49 years in good health and CMV-seropositive. CDR3 DNA sequence: TGTGCCAGCTCACCACCGCCCCGGGGGGACACAGATACGCAGTATTTT. Encoded protein: CASSPPPRGDTDTQYF.